The 26 T cell receptor beta chains listed next were all sequenced from one sample in a study of T cells and Merkel cell carcinoma outcomes. TCRdb's copy holds only in-frame clones and misses some; the assay was immunoSEQ multiplex PCR. The sample has about 19,000 clones; roughly 82% are singletons. The sample was tumor tissue from Merkel cell carcinoma. The source is a human donor with Merkel cell carcinoma.

CDR3 sequence reads: CASSPDSQETQYF. DNA for the CDR3: TGTGCCAGCAGCCCCGACAGCCAAGAGACCCAGTACTTC. This chain connects TRBV5-7 to TRBJ2-5; possible D gene TRBD1, 5 bases. TRBV5-7 is identified as an open reading frame with a role that is uncertain. The ends were cut back, 4 bases at V and 1 base at J, with 8 bases in the middle. This CDR3 contains 13 residues.

This chain uses TRBV11-2 with TRBJ2-3; D may correspond to TRBD1 or TRBD2 (5 bases each). Trimming took off 5 bases at V and 3 bases at J, with 12 bases between the two ends. Germline V gives CDR1 SGHAT, CDR2 FQNNGV. CDR3 length: 14 amino acids. This CDR3 reads CASSTGTLTDTQYF. The CDR3 DNA reads TGTGCCAGCAGCACCGGGACCCTGACAGATACGCAGTATTTT. The full variable domain, with the rest looked up from reference TRBV11-2 and TRBJ2-3, is EAGVAQSPRYKIIEKRQSVAFWCNPISGHATLYWYQQILGQGPKLLIQFQNNGVVDDSQLPKDRFSAERLKGVDSTLKIQPAKLEDSAVYLCASSTGTLTDTQYFGPGTRLTVL.

V is TRBV7-9 and J is TRBJ2-5, with D perhaps TRBD1 (6 bases). In germline, CDR1 is SEHNR, CDR2 FQNEAQ (reference sequence). CDR3 size: 14 residues. The germline V and J ends were trimmed by 5 bases and 4 bases, with 14 bases remaining between them. CDR3 DNA: TGTGCCAGCAGCCCCATGGGACATCGAGAGACCCAGTACTTC. Translation gives CASSPMGHRETQYF. Together with reference TRBV7-9 and TRBJ2-5, the CDR3 gives the full variable domain: DTGVSQNPRHKITKRGQNVTFRCDPISEHNRLYWYRQTLGQGPEFLTYFQNEAQLEKSRLLSDRFSAERPKGSFSTLEIQRTEQGDSAMYLCASSPMGHRETQYFGPGTRLLVL.

The V call is TRBV27, the J call TRBJ2-2; D gene ambiguous. Germline-derived CDR1 and CDR2 are MNHEY and SMNVEV (reference sequence). The CDR3 extends over 13 amino acids. The V gene lost 2 bases and the J gene lost 7 bases, with 8 bases spanning the gap. The CDR3 DNA sequence: TGTGCCAGCAGTTTAAAGGGTATCGGGGAGCTGTTTTTT. Translated: CASSLKGIGELFF.

J is TRBJ2-3 and V is TRBV29-1; the match to TRBD2 covers 13 bases. Losses at the gene ends were 4 bases for V and 0 bases for J; bases not matched to a gene: 7. Germline assignment: CDR1 SQVTM and CDR2 ANQGSEA. The length of the CDR3 is 17 residues. This chain's CDR3 is CSVGGLAGDPSTDTQYF. The DNA of the CDR3 is TGCAGCGTTGGAGGACTAGCGGGAGACCCTAGCACAGATACGCAGTATTTT.

This clone is a singleton in its sample. The chain uses TRBV18 and TRBJ1-2; 11 nucleotides align to TRBD1. The ends lost 0 bases at V and 4 bases at J; junction bases unmatched: 16. The germline V gene has CDR1 KGHSH and CDR2 LQKENI. The CDR3 runs 20 residues. The CDR3 loop reads CASSPPNGQGAEPSSYGYTF. CDR3 DNA sequence: TGTGCCAGCTCACCACCAAACGGACAGGGGGCCGAACCATCCTCCTATGGCTACACCTTC.

This rearrangement joins TRBV2 to TRBJ1-5, with D maybe TRBD1 (5 bases). The CDR3 spans 15 residues. Germline values: CDR1 SNHLY, CDR2 FYNNEI. The ends were cut back, 3 bases at V and 8 bases at J, with 17 bases in the middle. CDR3 amino acids: CASSEGLREIEPQHF. The CDR3 bases are TGTGCCAGCAGTGAGGGCCTCAGGGAGATAGAGCCCCAGCATTTT.

J is TRBJ1-6 and V is TRBV7-9, with 9 bases matching TRBD1. The V and J ends lost 2 bases and 7 bases, in that order; junction bases with no gene match: 9. CDR3 length: 17 residues. The V gene's germline CDR1 is SEHNR and CDR2 FQNEAQ (reference sequence). For the CDR3, the DNA is TGTGCCAGCAGCTTACGGGGGACAGGGAGTTGGAATTCACCCCTCCACTTT. Its translation: CASSLRGTGSWNSPLHF. Full variable domain (outside the CDR3, taken from reference TRBV7-9 and TRBJ1-6): DTGVSQNPRHKITKRGQNVTFRCDPISEHNRLYWYRQTLGQGPEFLTYFQNEAQLEKSRLLSDRFSAERPKGSFSTLEIQRTEQGDSAMYLCASSLRGTGSWNSPLHFGNGTRLTVT.

The genes are TRBV18 and TRBJ2-5; 8 bases map to TRBD2. Germline lookup yields CDR1 KGHSH and CDR2 LQKENI. The CDR3 length is 18 residues. With 0 bases clipped from V and 5 bases from J, the junction kept 14 bases outside the gene matches. The CDR3 bases are TGTGCCAGCTCACCACCGAGTCTTCTAGCGGGTCGTGTCGAGACCCAGTACTTC. This gives the protein CASSPPSLLAGRVETQYF.

The chain links TRBV6-1 to TRBJ2-7, with unresolved D. The CDR3 loop spans 12 amino acids. Germline CDR1 is MNHNS and CDR2 is SASEGT. Trimming removed 0 bases from V and 3 bases from J, with 3 bases in between. This chain's CDR3 is CASSEANYEQYF. In DNA form, the CDR3 reads TGTGCCAGCAGTGAAGCTAACTACGAGCAGTACTTC.

The V and J genes are TRBV9 and TRBJ2-5; D possibly corresponds to TRBD1 (6 bases). Germline values: CDR1 SGDLS, CDR2 YYNGEE. Trimming took 4 bases from V and 9 from J, leaving 13 bases between them. This CDR3 contains 12 residues. This CDR3 reads CASSRTTGSQYF. CDR3 DNA: TGTGCCAGCAGCCGTACCACAGGGTCCCAGTACTTC.

The DNA for the CDR3 is TGTGCCAGCAGTTCCCCTAGCGGGGGAACAGATACGCAGTATTTT. It encodes CASSSPSGGTDTQYF. This sequence joins TRBV6-5 and TRBJ2-3; TRBD2 agrees at 10 bases. The CDR3 has 15 amino acids. The junction had 4 bases not matched to a gene; V was cut back by 4 bases and J by 3 bases. Germline V lookup: CDR1 MNHEY, CDR2 SVGAGI.

The J gene is TRBJ2-3, the V gene TRBV5-1; 10 bases map to TRBD2. CDR3 size: 17 residues. V was clipped by 0 bases and J by 4 bases; unmatched bases: 8. The germline V gene encodes CDR1 SGHRS and CDR2 YFSETQ. The CDR3 protein is CASSLVILAGAPDTQYF. The CDR3 DNA follows: TGCGCCAGCAGCTTGGTGATTCTAGCGGGAGCCCCAGATACGCAGTATTTT.

The genes are TRBV6-5 and TRBJ2-1, with D unresolved. Germline V lookup: CDR1 MNHEY, CDR2 SVGAGI. CDR3 length: 11 residues. Trimming shortened V by 6 bases and J by 7 bases, and 7 bases separated the two germline ends. CDR3 DNA: TGTGCCAGCAGACTGGGGAATGAGCAGTTCTTC. It encodes CASRLGNEQFF.

The count of this clone is one. The V gene is TRBV11-3, the J gene TRBJ1-1; D unresolved. The V end was cut by 5 bases, the J end by 0 bases, with 10 bases between. The V gene's germline CDR1 is SGHNT and CDR2 YENEEA. The CDR3 covers 14 residues. CDR3: CASSQDPVNTEAFF. In DNA form, the CDR3 reads TGTGCCAGCAGCCAAGACCCGGTGAACACTGAAGCTTTCTTT.

The chain employs TRBV9 and TRBJ1-2; 12 bases are shared with TRBD1. This CDR3 spans 18 amino acids. Germline-derived CDR1 and CDR2 are SGDLS and YYNGEE. V was clipped by 3 bases and J by 6 bases; unmatched bases: 15. The CDR3 region has the DNA TGTGCCAGCAGCGAAAAACCGGGACAGGGGGCATTCACCAATGGCTACACCTTC. Protein product: CASSEKPGQGAFTNGYTF.

This CDR3 is CASRADLVGRKYF. The CDR3 DNA reads as TGCGCCAGCCGGGCGGACCTAGTGGGGCGTAAGTACTTC. The chain links TRBV5-1 to TRBJ2-7; perhaps TRBD1 as D (5 bases). CDR3 size: 13 residues. Germline V gene sequence: CDR1 SGHRS, CDR2 YFSETQ. V gave up 7 bases and J gave up 11 bases, with 22 bases separating them.

This chain joins TRBV5-1 and TRBJ2-3; 9 bases align to TRBD1. The V segment lost 4 bases and the J segment 4 bases; nucleotides outside the gene matches: 7. The CDR3 extends over 15 amino acids. The germline gives CDR1 SGHRS, CDR2 YFSETQ. The CDR3 protein is CASSQTGGHSDTQYF. CDR3 in DNA: TGCGCCAGCAGCCAGACAGGGGGGCACTCAGATACGCAGTATTTT. Combining the CDR3 with reference TRBV5-1 and TRBJ2-3 gives the whole variable domain KAGVTQTPRYLIKTRGQQVTLSCSPISGHRSVSWYQQTPGQGLQFLFEYFSETQRNKGNFPGRFSGRQFSNSRSEMNVSTLELGDSALYLCASSQTGGHSDTQYFGPGTRLTVL.

The chain has TRBV2 and TRBJ2-3; 7 bases match TRBD2. The CDR3 is made up of 16 amino acids. Trimming cost V 6 bases and J 6 bases; bases outside gene matches: 15. Germline assignment: CDR1 SNHLY and CDR2 FYNNEI. The CDR3 nucleotides are TGTGCCAGCAGGACCGGGCGGGAGAGTGTACGGGATACGCAGTATTTT. Protein product: CASRTGRESVRDTQYF.

This chain connects TRBV4-2 to TRBJ2-5; D tentatively fits TRBD1 or TRBD2 (5 bases each). V was trimmed by 1 base and J by 4 bases, leaving 13 bases between them. The CDR3 length is 15 residues. CDR1 is LGHNA, CDR2 YNFKEQ, per germline. The CDR3 sequence is CASSQGLRGVETQYF. In DNA, the CDR3 is TGTGCCAGCAGCCAAGGCCTGCGAGGGGTAGAGACCCAGTACTTC.

CDR3 bases: TGTGTCCTGGGGCGGGGGTATGAAAAACTGTTTTTT. Translating gives CVLGRGYEKLFF. V is TRBV7-9 and J is TRBJ1-4, with a tentative D call TRBD1 (5 bases). The CDR3 loop spans 12 amino acids. In germline, CDR1 is SEHNR, CDR2 FQNEAQ (reference sequence).

The chain couples TRBV4-1 to TRBJ1-6, with D maybe TRBD1 (6 bases). Trimming shortened V by 4 bases and J by 6 bases, and 10 bases separated the two germline ends. CDR1 is MGHRA, CDR2 YSYEKL, per germline. The CDR3 runs to 14 residues. This CDR3 reads CASSLRDTNSPLHF. The CDR3 nucleotides are TGCGCCAGCAGCCTCCGGGACACTAATTCACCCCTCCACTTT.

CDR3 in amino acids: CASTPRTGAYEQYF. The CDR3 DNA is TGCGCCAGCACCCCCCGGACAGGGGCGTACGAGCAGTACTTC. The chain links TRBV5-1 to TRBJ2-7; 9 bases line up with TRBD1. From germline, CDR1 is SGHRS and CDR2 YFSETQ. The CDR3 runs 14 residues. J was trimmed by 4 bases and V by 6 bases; bases with no gene match: 8.

The V gene is TRBV10-3, the J gene TRBJ2-1; TRBD2 might be the D (5 bases). This CDR3 has 10 residues. The germline CDR1 and CDR2 sequences are ENHRY and SYGVKD. The ends were cut back, 8 bases at V and 8 bases at J, with 7 bases in the middle. The CDR3: CAIGRDEQFF. The CDR3 DNA follows: TGTGCCATCGGGCGGGATGAGCAGTTCTTC.

This clone has a single count. This chain connects TRBV7-9 to TRBJ2-7; perhaps TRBD2 as D (6 bases). V lost 5 bases and J 0 bases, leaving 14 bases between the germline ends. The CDR3 consists of 15 residues. In germline, CDR1 is SEHNR, CDR2 FQNEAQ (reference sequence). The chain's CDR3 is CASSPGTADSYEQYF. The CDR3 DNA follows: TGTGCCAGCAGCCCCGGGACTGCTGACTCCTACGAGCAGTACTTC.

The genes are TRBV4-1 and TRBJ1-4; D not certain. The germline V gene encodes CDR1 MGHRA and CDR2 YSYEKL. The CDR3 contains 15 residues. V shed 8 bases and J shed 3 bases, with 16 bases lying between them. Here the CDR3 reads CASGSGWDANEKLFF. The CDR3 DNA is TGCGCCAGCGGGTCCGGATGGGATGCTAATGAAAAACTGTTTTTT.